This T cell receptor (beta chain) was sequenced for a study of T cell responses to AZD1222 COVID-19 vaccine. Broader study findings: Increased Spike-specific TCR breadth and depth were observed after two AZD1222 doses. In the spike-specific TCR repertoire, nearly half reportedly target unmutated variant regions. Without day 14 samples, only post-peak T cell repertoires were studied.

The V and J ends lost 7 bases and 6 bases, in that order; junction bases with no gene match: 11. Germline V gene data show CDR1 as MDHEN and CDR2 as SYDVKM. CDR3 length: 15 amino acids. Method: immunoSEQ multiplex PCR; TCRdb's copy keeps in-frame clones and lacks some. There are more than 150,000 clones in the sample; roughly 92% occur only once, and 10% lies in the top ten. To note about this clone: The antigen remains unidentified.

Material: peripheral blood, obtained on day 0 of AZD1222 vaccination. This TCR was sampled from an adult in good health. This chain joins TRBV28 and TRBJ2-1, with TRBD2 matching over 8 bases. The CDR3 sequence is CASIHSGSLVNEQFF. CDR3 coding DNA: TGTGCCAGCATTCACAGCGGGAGCTTGGTCAATGAGCAGTTCTTC.